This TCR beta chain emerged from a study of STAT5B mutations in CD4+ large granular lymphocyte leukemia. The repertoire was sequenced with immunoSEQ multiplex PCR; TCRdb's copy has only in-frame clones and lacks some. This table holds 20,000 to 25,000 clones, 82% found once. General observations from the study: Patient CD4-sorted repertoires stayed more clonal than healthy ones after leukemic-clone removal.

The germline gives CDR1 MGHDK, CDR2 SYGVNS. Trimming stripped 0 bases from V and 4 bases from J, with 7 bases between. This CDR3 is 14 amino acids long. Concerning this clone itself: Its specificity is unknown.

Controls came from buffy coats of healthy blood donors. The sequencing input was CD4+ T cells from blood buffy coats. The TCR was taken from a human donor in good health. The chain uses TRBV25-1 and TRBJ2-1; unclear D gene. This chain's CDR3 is CASSEYSGYNEQFF. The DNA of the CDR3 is TGTGCCAGCAGTGAATATTCGGGTTACAATGAGCAGTTCTTC.